These 20 T cell receptor beta chains were sequenced from one sample in a study of response to subunit inactivated influenza vaccine. Via MiXCR, TCRdb re-called the RT-PCR reads, giving one row per CDR3 protein. The sample gives 300,000 to 350,000 distinct CDR3 sequences, approximately 21% of which show up once; over 9% is in the top ten. Sequencing was performed on PBMCs from blood, taken less than 22 months after vaccination. The receptor set was obtained from a man between 50 and 69 years old who received an inactivated influenza vaccine.

This clonotype was observed at least ten times. The chain combines TRBV5-4 with TRBJ1-2, with 10 bases aligning to TRBD1. Per germline, CDR1 SGHNT and CDR2 YYREEE (reference sequence). This CDR3 contains 15 residues. Unmatched junction bases numbered 8, after V lost 2 bases and J lost 7 bases. The CDR3 spells CASSLAGTGVPGYTF. The CDR3 bases are TGTGCCAGCAGCTTAGCCGGGACAGGGGTCCCTGGCTACACCTTC.

As to this clonotype: A read error is possible here, since a much larger clone lies one base away. The chain is built from TRBV5-6 and TRBJ1-2; maybe TRBD1 (6 bases). The CDR3 loop spans 11 amino acids. CDR1 and CDR2 (germline): SGHDT, YYEEEE. Trimming pared 6 bases from V and 8 bases from J, leaving 11 bases between. In nucleotides, the CDR3 is TGTGCCAGCAATTCAGGGGCCGGCTACACCTTC. Translation gives CASNSGAGYTF.

The chain has TRBV12-3 or TRBV12-4 and TRBJ1-1; no clear D gene. The V end was cut by 3 bases, the J end by 4 bases, with 12 bases between. The CDR3 is made up of 14 amino acids. In DNA, the CDR3 is TGTGCCAGCAGTTTCCCGGGGTTGCGCACTGAAGCTTTCTTT. Amino acid sequence: CASSFPGLRTEAFF.

The chain employs TRBV5-1 and TRBJ2-5; 9 bases fit TRBD1. CDR1 is SGHRS, CDR2 YFSETQ, per germline. Unmatched junction bases numbered 16, after V lost 0 bases and J lost 4 bases. There are 19 residues in the CDR3. The CDR3 protein is CASSLAATRYRGRAETQYF. CDR3 DNA sequence: TGCGCCAGCAGCTTGGCCGCAACCAGGTACAGGGGGCGAGCAGAGACCCAGTACTTC.

This clonotype was found a few times. V usage is TRBV20-1 and J usage is TRBJ2-3; 8 positions agree with TRBD2. Per the germline V gene, CDR1 is DFQATT and CDR2 is SNEGSKA (reference sequence). The CDR3 loop spans 15 amino acids. The junction had 3 bases not matched to a gene; V was cut back by 1 base and J by 0 bases. For the CDR3, the DNA is TGCAGTGCTAGAGTACTAGCGGAAAGCACAGATACGCAGTATTTT. Translating it yields CSARVLAESTDTQYF.

The chain combines TRBV5-6 with TRBJ1-2; D gene uncertain. The CDR3 spans 14 residues. The germline V and J ends were trimmed by 0 bases and 4 bases, with 10 bases remaining between them. Germline assignment: CDR1 SGHDT and CDR2 YYEEEE. CDR3 protein: CASSLDPSGYGYTF. In DNA, the CDR3 is TGTGCCAGCAGCTTGGACCCCTCGGGCTATGGCTACACCTTC.

This clonotype was counted a few times. The rearrangement joins TRBV14 to TRBJ2-5, with unresolved D. CDR3 size: 14 residues. V was shortened by 4 bases and J by 5 bases, with 14 bases between the two germline ends. Germline V gene sequence: CDR1 SGHDN, CDR2 FVKESK. The CDR3 DNA reads TGTGCCAGCAGCCTCGTGCAATCGGTCGAGACCCAGTACTTC. This gives the protein CASSLVQSVETQYF.

The chain uses TRBV28 and TRBJ1-3; 8 nucleotides match TRBD1. The CDR3 has 13 residues. The junction had 4 bases not matched to a gene; V was cut back by 10 bases and J by 2 bases. Germline assignment: CDR1 MDHEN and CDR2 SYDVKM. The CDR3 loop reads CATKTGAGNTIYF. In DNA form, the CDR3 reads TGTGCCACAAAGACAGGGGCTGGAAACACCATATATTTT.

V gene TRBV2 combines with J gene TRBJ2-1, with D unresolved. The germline V gene encodes CDR1 SNHLY and CDR2 FYNNEI. The CDR3 consists of 14 residues. V lost 8 bases to trimming and J lost 0 bases, with 11 bases between them. CDR3 residues: CASGMDRSYNEQFF. CDR3 coding DNA: TGTGCCAGCGGGATGGATCGCTCCTACAATGAGCAGTTCTTC.

The V and J genes are TRBV24-1 and TRBJ2-7, with 7 positions matching TRBD2. Germline V CDR1 and CDR2: KGHDR, SFDVKD. The trim removed 3 bases at V and 3 bases at J, leaving 1 base unmatched. The CDR3 runs 13 residues. CDR3 region: CATSDPSGYEQYF. The CDR3 DNA is TGTGCCACCAGTGATCCTAGCGGCTACGAGCAGTACTTC.

The gene calls are TRBV11-2 and TRBJ1-6; D gene uncertain. CDR1 and CDR2 from the germline V gene are SGHAT and FQNNGV. V shed 4 bases and J shed 9 bases, with 16 bases lying between them. The CDR3 runs to 15 residues. DNA for the CDR3: TGTGCCAGCAGCTCACAGAATCTGCTTGGTTCACCCCTCCACTTT. The encoded protein is CASSSQNLLGSPLHF.

This clonotype has just a few counts. CDR3 residues: CASSRTGGSYGYTF. For the CDR3, the DNA is TGCGCCAGCAGCCGGACCGGCGGCAGCTATGGCTACACCTTC. V and J are TRBV5-1 and TRBJ1-2; D gene ambiguous. Trimming took 4 bases from V and 4 from J, leaving 14 bases between them. This CDR3 has 14 amino acids. Germline assignment: CDR1 SGHRS and CDR2 YFSETQ.

This clonotype was seen a few times. The chain links TRBV27 to TRBJ1-5; 8 bases map to TRBD1. The CDR3 runs to 15 residues. Per germline, CDR1 MNHEY and CDR2 SMNVEV (reference sequence). V shed 4 bases, J shed 4 bases, and the junction held 6 bases outside the gene matches. CDR3 loop: CASSSDRGRNQPQHF. The CDR3 DNA sequence: TGTGCCAGCAGTTCCGACAGGGGCAGGAATCAGCCCCAGCATTTT.

This clonotype was seen repeatedly, ten times or more. The rearrangement links TRBV6-2 or TRBV6-3 to TRBJ2-5; 9 positions match TRBD2. Trimming took 2 bases from V and 0 from J; bases not matched to a gene: 4. CDR3 length: 16 residues. In germline, CDR1 is MNHEY, CDR2 SVGEGT. The CDR3, as DNA: TGTGCCAGCAGTTACGGCCTAGCGGGACACCAAGAGACCCAGTACTTC. Its translation: CASSYGLAGHQETQYF.

This clonotype was detected a few times. The gene calls are TRBV20-1 and TRBJ1-1, with 8 bases that match TRBD1. The CDR3 is made up of 15 amino acids. V lost 5 bases and J lost 1; bases outside the gene matches: 9. Germline V CDR1 and CDR2: DFQATT, SNEGSKA (reference sequence). The DNA of the CDR3 is TGCAGTGCTTTCTTATGGGGACAGGCGAACACTGAAGCTTTCTTT. Protein product: CSAFLWGQANTEAFF.

There are a few counts of this clonotype. The rearrangement uses TRBV20-1 and TRBJ2-1, with D possibly matching TRBD1 (5 bases). The V end lost 1 base, the J end lost 9 bases, and 10 bases lay between the germline ends. CDR3 length equals 12 residues. Per the germline V gene, CDR1 is DFQATT and CDR2 is SNEGSKA (reference sequence). CDR3: CSARGGLSEQFF. CDR3 nucleotide sequence: TGCAGTGCTAGAGGGGGCCTCAGTGAGCAGTTCTTC.

The chain has TRBV2 and TRBJ2-3; a weak D match, TRBD1 (5 bases). V was trimmed by 6 bases and J by 0 bases, leaving 10 bases between them. Germline assignment: CDR1 SNHLY and CDR2 FYNNEI. CDR3 length: 14 amino acids. In nucleotides, the CDR3 is TGTGCCAGCAGAGAGGACACCAGCACAGATACGCAGTATTTT. As protein: CASREDTSTDTQYF.

This clonotype was detected only a few times. The genes are TRBV2 and TRBJ2-3, with 8 bases aligning to TRBD2. The CDR3 covers 15 residues. Per the germline V gene, CDR1 is SNHLY and CDR2 is FYNNEI. With 4 bases clipped from V and 2 bases from J, the junction kept 5 bases outside the gene matches. In DNA, the CDR3 is TGTGCCAGCAGTGGGGAGCGGGGGATCACAGATACGCAGTATTTT. It yields the protein CASSGERGITDTQYF.

There are a few counts of this clonotype. The chain uses TRBV11-2 and TRBJ1-1; D remains unclear. Germline values: CDR1 SGHAT, CDR2 FQNNGV. The CDR3 has 13 residues. Trimming stripped 5 bases from V and 0 bases from J, with 7 bases between. Here the CDR3 DNA reads TGTGCCAGCAGCGCTACACTGAACACTGAAGCTTTCTTT. This gives the protein CASSATLNTEAFF.

The chain combines TRBV7-2 with TRBJ1-4; the match to TRBD1 covers 9 bases. Trimming at V came to 5 bases and at J to 5 bases, leaving 9 bases not matched to a gene. The germline V gene encodes CDR1 SGHTA and CDR2 FQGNSA. The CDR3 runs 16 residues. CDR3 loop: CASSLTYRGQNEKLFF. DNA for the CDR3: TGTGCCAGCAGCCTCACTTACAGGGGGCAGAATGAAAAACTGTTTTTT.